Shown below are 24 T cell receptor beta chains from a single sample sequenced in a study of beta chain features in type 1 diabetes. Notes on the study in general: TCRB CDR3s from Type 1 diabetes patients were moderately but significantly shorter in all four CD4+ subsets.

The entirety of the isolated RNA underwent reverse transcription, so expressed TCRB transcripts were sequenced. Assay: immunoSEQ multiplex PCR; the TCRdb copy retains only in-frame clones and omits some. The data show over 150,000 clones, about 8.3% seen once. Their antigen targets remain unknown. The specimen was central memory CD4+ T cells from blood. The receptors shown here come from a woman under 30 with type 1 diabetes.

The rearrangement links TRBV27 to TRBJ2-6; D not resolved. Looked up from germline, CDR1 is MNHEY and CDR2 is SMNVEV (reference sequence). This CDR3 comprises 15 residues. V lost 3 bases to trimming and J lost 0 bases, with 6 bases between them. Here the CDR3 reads CASSFANSGANVLTF. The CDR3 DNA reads TGTGCCAGCAGTTTCGCGAACTCTGGGGCCAACGTCCTGACTTTC.

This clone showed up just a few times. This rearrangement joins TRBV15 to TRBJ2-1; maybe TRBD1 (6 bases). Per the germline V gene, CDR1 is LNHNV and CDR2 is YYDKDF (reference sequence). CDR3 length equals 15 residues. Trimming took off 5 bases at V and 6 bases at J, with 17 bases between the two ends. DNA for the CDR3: TGTGCCACCAGCGGTCTCTGGGGGCCCCTCAATGAGCAGTTCTTC. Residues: CATSGLWGPLNEQFF.

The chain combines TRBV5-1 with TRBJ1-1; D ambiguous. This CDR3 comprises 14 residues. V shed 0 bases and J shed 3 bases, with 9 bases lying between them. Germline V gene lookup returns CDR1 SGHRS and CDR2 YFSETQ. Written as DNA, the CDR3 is TGCGCCAGCAGCTTGGGAGGGCTGGACACTGAAGCTTTCTTT. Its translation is CASSLGGLDTEAFF.

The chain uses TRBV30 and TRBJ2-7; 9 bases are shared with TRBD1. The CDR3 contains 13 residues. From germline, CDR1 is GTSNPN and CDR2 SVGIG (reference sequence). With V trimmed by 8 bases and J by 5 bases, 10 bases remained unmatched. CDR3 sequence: CAGRRDRAHEQYF. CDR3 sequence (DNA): TGTGCCGGCCGTCGGGACAGGGCCCACGAGCAGTACTTC.

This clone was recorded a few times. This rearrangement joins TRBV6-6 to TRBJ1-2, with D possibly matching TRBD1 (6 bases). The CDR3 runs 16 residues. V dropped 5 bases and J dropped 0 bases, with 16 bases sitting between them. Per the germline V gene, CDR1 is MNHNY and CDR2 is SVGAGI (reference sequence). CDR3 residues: CASSGSRQAPNYGYTF. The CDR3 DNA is TGTGCCAGCAGTGGATCGCGACAGGCGCCTAACTATGGCTACACCTTC.

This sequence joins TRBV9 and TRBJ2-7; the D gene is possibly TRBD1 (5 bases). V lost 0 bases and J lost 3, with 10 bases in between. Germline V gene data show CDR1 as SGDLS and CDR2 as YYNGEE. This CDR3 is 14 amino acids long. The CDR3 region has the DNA TGTGCCAGCAGCGTAGGCCCAGACAGCTACGAGCAGTACTTC. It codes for CASSVGPDSYEQYF.

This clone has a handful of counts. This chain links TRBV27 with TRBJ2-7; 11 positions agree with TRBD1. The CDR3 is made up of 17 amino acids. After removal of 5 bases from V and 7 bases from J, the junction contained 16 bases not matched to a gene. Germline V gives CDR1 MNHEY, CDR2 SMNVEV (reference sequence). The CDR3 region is CASSPWTGGDSPMEQYF. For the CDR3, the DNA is TGTGCCAGCAGTCCCTGGACAGGGGGCGACTCCCCGATGGAGCAGTACTTC.

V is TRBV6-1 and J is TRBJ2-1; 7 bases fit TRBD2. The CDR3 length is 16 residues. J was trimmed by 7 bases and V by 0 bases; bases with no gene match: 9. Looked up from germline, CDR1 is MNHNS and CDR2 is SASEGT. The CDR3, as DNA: TGTGCCAGCAGTGAAGCCTGGGGGGAGGGCCTAAATGAGCAGTTCTTC. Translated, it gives CASSEAWGEGLNEQFF.

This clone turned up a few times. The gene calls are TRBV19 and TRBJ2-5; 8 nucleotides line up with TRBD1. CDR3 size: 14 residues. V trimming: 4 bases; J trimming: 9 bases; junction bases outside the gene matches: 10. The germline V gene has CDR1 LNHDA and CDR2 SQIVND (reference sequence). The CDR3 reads CASSRKTGADSQYF. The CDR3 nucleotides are TGTGCCAGTAGTAGGAAGACAGGGGCCGACTCCCAGTACTTC.

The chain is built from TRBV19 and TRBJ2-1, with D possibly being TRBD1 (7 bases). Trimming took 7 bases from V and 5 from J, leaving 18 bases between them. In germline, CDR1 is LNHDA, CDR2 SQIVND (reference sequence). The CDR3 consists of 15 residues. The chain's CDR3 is CASTVGGTDNNEQFF. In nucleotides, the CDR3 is TGTGCCAGTACCGTAGGCGGGACAGACAACAATGAGCAGTTCTTC. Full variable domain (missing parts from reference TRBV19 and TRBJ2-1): DGGITQSPKYLFRKEGQNVTLSCEQNLNHDAMYWYRQDPGQGLRLIYYSQIVNDFQKGDIAEGYSVSREKKESFPLTVTSAQKNPTAFYLCASTVGGTDNNEQFFGPGTRLTVL.

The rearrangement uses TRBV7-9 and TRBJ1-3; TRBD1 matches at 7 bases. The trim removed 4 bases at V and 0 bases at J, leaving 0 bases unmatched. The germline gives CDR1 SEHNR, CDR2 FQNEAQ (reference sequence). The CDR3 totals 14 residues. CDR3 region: CASSWDSSGNTIYF. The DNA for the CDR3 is TGTGCCAGCAGCTGGGACAGCTCTGGAAACACCATATATTTT.

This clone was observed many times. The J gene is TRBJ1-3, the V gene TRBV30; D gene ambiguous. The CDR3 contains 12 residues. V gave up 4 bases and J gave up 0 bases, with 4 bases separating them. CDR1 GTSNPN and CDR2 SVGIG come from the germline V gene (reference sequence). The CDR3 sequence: CAWMSSGNTIYF. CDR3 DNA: TGTGCCTGGATGAGCTCTGGAAACACCATATATTTT.

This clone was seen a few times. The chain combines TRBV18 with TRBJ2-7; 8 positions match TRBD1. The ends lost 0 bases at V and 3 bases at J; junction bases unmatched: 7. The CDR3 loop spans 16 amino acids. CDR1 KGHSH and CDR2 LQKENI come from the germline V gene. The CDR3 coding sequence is TGTGCCAGCTCACCACCGGGACAGGTCCACTTCTACGAGCAGTACTTC. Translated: CASSPPGQVHFYEQYF.

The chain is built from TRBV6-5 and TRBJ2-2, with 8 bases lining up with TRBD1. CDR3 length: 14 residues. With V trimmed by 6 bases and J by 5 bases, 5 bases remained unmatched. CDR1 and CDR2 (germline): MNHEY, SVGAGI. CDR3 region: CASRSDRATGELFF. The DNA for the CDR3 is TGTGCCAGCAGATCGGACAGGGCGACCGGGGAGCTGTTTTTT.

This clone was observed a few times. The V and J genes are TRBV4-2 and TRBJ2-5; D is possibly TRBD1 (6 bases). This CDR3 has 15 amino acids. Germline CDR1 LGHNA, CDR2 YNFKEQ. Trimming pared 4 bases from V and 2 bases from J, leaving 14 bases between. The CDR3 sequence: CASSPGFGQQETQYF. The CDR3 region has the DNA TGTGCCAGCAGCCCGGGATTTGGACAGCAAGAGACCCAGTACTTC.

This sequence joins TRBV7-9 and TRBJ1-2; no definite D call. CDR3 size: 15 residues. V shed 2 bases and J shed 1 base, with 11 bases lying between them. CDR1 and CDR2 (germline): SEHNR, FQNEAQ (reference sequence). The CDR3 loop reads CASSLPAGSNYGYTF. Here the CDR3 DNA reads TGTGCCAGCAGCTTACCCGCGGGCAGTAACTATGGCTACACCTTC.

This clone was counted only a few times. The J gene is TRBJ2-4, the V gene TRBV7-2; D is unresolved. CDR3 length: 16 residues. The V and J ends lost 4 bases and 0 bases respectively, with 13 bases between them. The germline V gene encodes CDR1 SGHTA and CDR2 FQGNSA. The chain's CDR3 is CASSSQAGLAKNIQYF. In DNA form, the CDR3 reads TGTGCCAGCAGCTCCCAAGCCGGGTTAGCCAAAAACATTCAGTACTTC.

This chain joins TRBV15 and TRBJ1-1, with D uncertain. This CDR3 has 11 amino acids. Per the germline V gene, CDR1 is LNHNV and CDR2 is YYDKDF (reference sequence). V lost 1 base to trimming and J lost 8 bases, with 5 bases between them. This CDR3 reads CATSRVREAFF. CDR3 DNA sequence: TGTGCCACCAGCAGAGTTCGGGAAGCTTTCTTT.

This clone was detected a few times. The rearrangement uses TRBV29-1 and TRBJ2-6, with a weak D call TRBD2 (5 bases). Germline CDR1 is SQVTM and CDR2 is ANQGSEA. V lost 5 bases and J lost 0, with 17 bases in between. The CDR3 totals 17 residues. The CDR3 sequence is CSVRTHPDYSGANVLTF. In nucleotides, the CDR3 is TGCAGCGTTCGCACCCATCCTGACTACTCTGGGGCCAACGTCCTGACTTTC.

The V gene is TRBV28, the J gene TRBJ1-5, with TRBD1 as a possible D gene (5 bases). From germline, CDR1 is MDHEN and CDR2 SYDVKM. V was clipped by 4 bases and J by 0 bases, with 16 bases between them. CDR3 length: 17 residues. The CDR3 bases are TGTGCCAGCAGTTCTCACCAGGGAGGCAGTAGCAATCAGCCCCAGCATTTT. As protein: CASSSHQGGSSNQPQHF. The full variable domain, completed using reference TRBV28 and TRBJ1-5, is DVKVTQSSRYLVKRTGEKVFLECVQDMDHENMFWYRQDPGLGLRLIYFSYDVKMKEKGDIPEGYSVSREKKERFSLILESASTNQTSMYLCASSSHQGGSSNQPQHFGDGTRLSIL.

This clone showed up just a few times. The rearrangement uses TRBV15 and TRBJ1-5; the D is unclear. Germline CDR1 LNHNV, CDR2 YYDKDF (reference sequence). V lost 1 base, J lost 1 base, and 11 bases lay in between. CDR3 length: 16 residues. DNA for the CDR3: TGTGCCACCAGCAGAGTTGGTACAAGAAGCAATCAGCCCCAGCATTTT. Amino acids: CATSRVGTRSNQPQHF.

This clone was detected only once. Here the CDR3 reads CASSLATANTEAFF. The CDR3 nucleotides are TGTGCCAGCAGCTTAGCTACAGCCAACACTGAAGCTTTCTTT. The genes are TRBV7-9 and TRBJ1-1; D is undetermined. This CDR3 region has 14 residues. Germline CDR1 and CDR2: SEHNR and FQNEAQ (reference sequence). Deletions cut 0 bases from V and 2 bases from J, with 7 bases between.

The CDR3 reads CASSPGQGVGEQYF. The CDR3 DNA follows: TGTGCCAGTTCTCCGGGACAGGGGGTCGGCGAGCAGTACTTC. This chain connects TRBV19 to TRBJ2-7; 11 nucleotides line up with TRBD1. In germline, CDR1 is LNHDA, CDR2 SQIVND (reference sequence). This CDR3 has 14 residues. V lost 8 bases, J lost 6 bases, and 9 bases stayed unmatched.

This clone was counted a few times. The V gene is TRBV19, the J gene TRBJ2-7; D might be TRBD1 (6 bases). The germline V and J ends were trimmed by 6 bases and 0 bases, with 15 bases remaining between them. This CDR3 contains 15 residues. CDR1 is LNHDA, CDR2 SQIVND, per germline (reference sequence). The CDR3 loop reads CASSRGPPLSYEQYF. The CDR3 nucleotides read TGTGCCAGTAGCAGGGGACCCCCTCTCTCCTACGAGCAGTACTTC.